Listed here is a single T cell receptor beta chain. The antigen is unknown. The TCR beta cDNA libraries carried unique molecular identifiers. cDNA molecules numbering about 470,000 came from approximately 1 to 10 million T cells. TCRdb called the PCR reads again in MiXCR, with one record for every CDR3 protein. The sample lists approximately 570,000 distinct CDR3 sequences, roughly 40% occurring once. These data originate in a study of post-analysis software for immune sequencing data. Study conclusions and caveats: Patients used about five TRBV segments, including TRBV5-6, TRBV5-1 and TRBV20-1, more often than controls. Multiple sclerosis patients had significantly lower normalized Chao1 diversity than controls.

The CDR3 is made up of 15 amino acids. With V trimmed by 0 bases and J by 5 bases, 4 bases remained unmatched. Per germline, CDR1 MNHNY and CDR2 SVGAGI (reference sequence). This receptor was obtained from a girl between 5 and 17 years old with multiple sclerosis. This chain uses TRBV6-6 with TRBJ1-1; 9 bases line up with TRBD1. Material: blood. This CDR3 reads CASSYSDRGWTEAFF. The CDR3 nucleotides are TGTGCCAGCAGTTACTCAGACAGGGGGTGGACTGAAGCTTTCTTT.